The 32 T cell receptor beta chains below all came from one sample that was sequenced in a study of T cell responses to AZD1222 COVID-19 vaccine (dated by TCRdb to the early 2020s). Receptor amplification or capture employed the immunoSEQ multiplex PCR assay. TCRdb stores this immuneACCESS table with in-frame sequences only. Part of the clones is absent; in the studies checked, under half of the shortfall reflects unresolved V genes, and no reason is known for the rest. This sample comprises about 100,000 clones, 90% of them detected only once. 1.3% of the sample belongs to the ten largest clones. The time point label on this specimen signifies: baseline before first vaccination. The sample was peripheral blood, taken on day 0 of AZD1222 vaccination. These receptors originate from an adult in good health.

The J gene is TRBJ1-5, the V gene TRBV10-3; 7 bases match TRBD1. Trimming removed 2 bases from V and 6 bases from J; junction bases left unmatched: 7. The CDR3 runs to 15 residues. In germline, CDR1 is ENHRY, CDR2 SYGVKD. In nucleotides, the CDR3 is TGTGCCATCAGTGAGCGCCAGGGGGACGGTCAGCCCCAGCATTTT. This sequence encodes CAISERQGDGQPQHF.

The rearrangement links TRBV14 to TRBJ1-1; no firm D call. This CDR3 region has 13 residues. Looked up from germline, CDR1 is SGHDN and CDR2 is FVKESK. V shed 1 base and J shed 5 bases, with 8 bases lying between them. CDR3 protein: CASSQVAATEAFF. CDR3 DNA: TGTGCCAGCAGCCAAGTAGCCGCGACTGAAGCTTTCTTT.

The CDR3 region has the DNA TGTGCCACCAAAAGCGGGGGAGCCGGCACCGGGGAGCTGTTTTTT. It yields the protein CATKSGGAGTGELFF. This chain links TRBV24-1 with TRBJ2-2; 8 bases align to TRBD2. The CDR3 spans 15 residues. Germline CDR1 KGHDR, CDR2 SFDVKD. V lost 8 bases to trimming and J lost 4 bases; unmatched junction nucleotides: 8.

The rearrangement joins TRBV11-2 to TRBJ1-5; weak D call: TRBD1 (5 bases). Germline values: CDR1 SGHAT, CDR2 FQNNGV. The CDR3 is made up of 15 amino acids. Trimming shortened V by 1 base and J by 0 bases, and 7 bases separated the two germline ends. The chain's CDR3 is CASSLARDSNQPQHF. In DNA form, the CDR3 reads TGTGCCAGCAGCTTAGCCAGGGATAGCAATCAGCCCCAGCATTTT.

The CDR3, as DNA: TGTGCCAGCAGTTCCTACGGACAGCTCCTCCAGGCTAACTATGGCTACACCTTC. It yields the protein CASSSYGQLLQANYGYTF. The chain employs TRBV27 and TRBJ1-2; D is possibly TRBD1 (6 bases). Germline CDR1 is MNHEY and CDR2 is SMNVEV (reference sequence). Deletions cut 4 bases from V and 0 bases from J, with 21 bases between. The CDR3 is 18 residues long.

The chain has TRBV18 and TRBJ2-6; D might be TRBD1 (6 bases). V was shortened by 2 bases and J by 1 base, with 9 bases between the two germline ends. CDR3 size: 16 residues. Germline lookup yields CDR1 KGHSH and CDR2 LQKENI. CDR3 residues: CASSPMTGSGANVLTF. The DNA of the CDR3 is TGTGCCAGCTCACCAATGACAGGATCTGGGGCCAACGTCCTGACTTTC.

In nucleotides, the CDR3 is TGCGCCAGCAGCCAAGATCCGGGACAGTTACATGGCTACACCTTC. Protein product: CASSQDPGQLHGYTF. The V and J genes are TRBV4-1 and TRBJ1-2, with 7 positions matching TRBD1. Per germline, CDR1 MGHRA and CDR2 YSYEKL. V lost 0 bases, J lost 6 bases, and 7 bases stayed unmatched. This CDR3 contains 15 residues.

The chain is built from TRBV2 and TRBJ2-1; D possibly uses TRBD1 or TRBD2 (5 bases each). This CDR3 spans 13 amino acids. The V gene lost 4 bases and the J gene lost 9 bases, with 13 bases spanning the gap. Germline V gene sequence: CDR1 SNHLY, CDR2 FYNNEI. DNA for the CDR3: TGTGCCAGCAGTGGGGGGAGAGGAAGTGAGCAGTTCTTC. Protein sequence: CASSGGRGSEQFF.

This chain links TRBV19 with TRBJ1-2; D gene unclear. The V end lost 8 bases, the J end lost 4 bases, and 20 bases lay between the germline ends. This CDR3 is 15 amino acids long. Germline-derived CDR1 and CDR2 are LNHDA and SQIVND (reference sequence). DNA for the CDR3: TGTGCCAGTTCACCTGGAACAGAAAGCCTCTATGGCTACACCTTC. Residues: CASSPGTESLYGYTF.

This sequence joins TRBV7-8 and TRBJ1-2, with a tentative D call TRBD1 (5 bases). This CDR3 is 13 amino acids long. V dropped 4 bases and J dropped 4 bases, with 10 bases sitting between them. Germline V gene sequence: CDR1 SGHVS, CDR2 FQNEAQ. The CDR3 sequence is CASSSGTRYGYTF. DNA of the CDR3: TGTGCCAGCAGCTCGGGGACTCGCTATGGCTACACCTTC.

The chain is built from TRBV5-6 and TRBJ1-2; D possibly corresponds to TRBD1 (5 bases). CDR3 length: 16 residues. V was trimmed by 4 bases and J by 4 bases, leaving 20 bases between them. CDR1 is SGHDT and CDR2 is YYEEEE in the germline V gene. The CDR3 DNA reads as TGTGCCAGCAGCCGAGGTGGGCAGAGACAGATCTATGGCTACACCTTC. The encoded protein is CASSRGGQRQIYGYTF.

This chain uses TRBV3-1 (or the pseudogene TRBV3-2) with TRBJ1-1; D unclear. V shed 0 bases and J shed 0 bases, with 11 bases lying between them. The CDR3 loop spans 16 amino acids. The germline V gene has CDR1 LGHDT and CDR2 YNNKEL (reference sequence). CDR3: CASSQESGIVNTEAFF. CDR3 bases: TGTGCCAGCAGCCAAGAATCGGGAATAGTGAACACTGAAGCTTTCTTT.

The chain links TRBV5-4 to TRBJ2-3, with D tentatively TRBD1 (5 bases). The germline V and J ends were trimmed by 2 bases and 1 base, with 14 bases remaining between them. CDR3 length equals 16 residues. Germline CDR1 SGHNT, CDR2 YYREEE (reference sequence). The CDR3 sequence is CASSFRVPLGTDTQYF. DNA of the CDR3: TGTGCCAGCAGCTTCAGGGTACCCCTGGGCACAGATACGCAGTATTTT.

This clone was seen only once. The chain links TRBV14 to TRBJ1-1, with D possibly TRBD1 on 5 matching bases. Trimming removed 4 bases from V and 0 bases from J, with 6 bases in between. Germline loops: CDR1 SGHDN, CDR2 FVKESK. The CDR3 consists of 13 residues. The CDR3 reads CASSPGLNTEAFF. As DNA, the CDR3 is TGTGCCAGCAGCCCGGGGCTGAACACTGAAGCTTTCTTT.

The V gene is TRBV6-5, the J gene TRBJ2-1, with TRBD1 matching over 8 bases. CDR3 size: 13 residues. The germline CDR1 and CDR2 sequences are MNHEY and SVGAGI. With 4 bases clipped from V and 6 bases from J, the junction kept 2 bases outside the gene matches. The CDR3 region is CASSWTGSNEQFF. The CDR3 DNA sequence: TGTGCCAGCAGTTGGACAGGGAGCAATGAGCAGTTCTTC.

The V gene is TRBV28, the J gene TRBJ2-2; either TRBD1 or TRBD2 may supply D (6 bases each). This CDR3 contains 16 residues. CDR1 and CDR2 (germline): MDHEN, SYDVKM. V was pared by 3 bases and J by 5 bases, with 16 bases between. The CDR3 sequence: CASSFASGASTGELFF. DNA for the CDR3: TGTGCCAGCAGTTTTGCTTCGGGGGCTTCGACCGGGGAGCTGTTTTTT.

This clone came up once. The chain combines TRBV19 with TRBJ1-5; a possible D gene is TRBD1 (6 bases). Deletions cut 3 bases from V and 9 bases from J, with 12 bases between. From germline, CDR1 is LNHDA and CDR2 SQIVND (reference sequence). This CDR3 spans 13 amino acids. CDR3 sequence: CASSIQGLLPQHF. The CDR3 bases are TGTGCCAGTAGTATCCAGGGGCTCCTGCCCCAGCATTTT.

The J gene is TRBJ1-4, the V gene TRBV7-9, with 8 nucleotides matching TRBD1. CDR1 SEHNR and CDR2 FQNEAQ come from the germline V gene (reference sequence). The J segment lost 7 bases and the V segment lost 5 bases, leaving 3 bases of the junction unmatched. This CDR3 has 13 amino acids. CDR3 coding DNA: TGTGCCAGCAGCCGTGACAGGGGTGAAAAACTGTTTTTT. It specifies CASSRDRGEKLFF.

The chain couples TRBV6-4 to TRBJ1-1; D is ambiguous. V was pared by 0 bases and J by 5 bases, with 10 bases between. The germline V gene has CDR1 MRHNA and CDR2 SNTAGT. The CDR3 has 14 amino acids. The CDR3 protein is CASSDSIRSTEAFF. The CDR3 nucleotides are TGTGCCAGCAGTGACTCGATACGGTCTACTGAAGCTTTCTTT.

The genes are TRBV25-1 and TRBJ1-5; D not certain. The CDR3 contains 15 residues. Germline CDR1 reads MGHDK; CDR2 reads SYGVNS. V was trimmed by 1 base and J by 1 base, leaving 8 bases between them. CDR3 in amino acids: CASSESVSSNQPQHF. Here the CDR3 DNA reads TGTGCCAGCAGTGAATCTGTCAGCAGCAATCAGCCCCAGCATTTT. Variable domain in full (rest from reference TRBV25-1 and TRBJ1-5): EADIYQTPRYLVIGTGKKITLECSQTMGHDKMYWYQQDPGMELHLIHYSYGVNSTEKGDLSSESTVSRIRTEHFPLTLESARPSHTSQYLCASSESVSSNQPQHFGDGTRLSIL.

This chain uses TRBV7-9 with TRBJ1-6, with 10 bases fitting TRBD1. CDR3 size: 16 residues. After removal of 4 bases from V and 9 bases from J, the junction contained 9 bases not matched to a gene. Germline V gene sequence: CDR1 SEHNR, CDR2 FQNEAQ (reference sequence). The DNA for the CDR3 is TGTGCCAGCAGCTCTGGGGGGACAGGGGAATTTTCACCCCTCCACTTT. This sequence encodes CASSSGGTGEFSPLHF.

The chain combines TRBV5-1 with TRBJ2-7; 11 bases line up with TRBD2. The CDR3 is 15 residues long. The germline V gene encodes CDR1 SGHRS and CDR2 YFSETQ. Trimming took 0 bases from V and 5 from J; bases not matched to a gene: 4. Here the CDR3 DNA reads TGCGCCAGCAGCTTGGGGACTAGCGGGTCCGACGAGCAGTACTTC. Amino acid sequence: CASSLGTSGSDEQYF.

This clone was observed a single time. This chain uses TRBV7-9 with TRBJ1-1; a weak D match, TRBD1 (5 bases). The V gene's germline CDR1 is SEHNR and CDR2 FQNEAQ (reference sequence). V was pared by 4 bases and J by 8 bases, with 17 bases between. This CDR3 is built from 14 residues. The CDR3 nucleotides are TGTGCCAGCAGCTCTCCTTCCACAGGAGGCGAAGCTTTCTTT. Residues: CASSSPSTGGEAFF. Combining the CDR3 with reference TRBV7-9 and TRBJ1-1 gives the whole variable domain DTGVSQNPRHKITKRGQNVTFRCDPISEHNRLYWYRQTLGQGPEFLTYFQNEAQLEKSRLLSDRFSAERPKGSFSTLEIQRTEQGDSAMYLCASSSPSTGGEAFFGQGTRLTVV.

The chain has TRBV30 and TRBJ2-1; tentative D call: TRBD2 (6 bases). The V and J ends lost 4 bases and 4 bases respectively, with 8 bases between them. Germline assignment: CDR1 GTSNPN and CDR2 SVGIG (reference sequence). The CDR3 runs 12 residues. The chain's CDR3 is CAWTSEYNEQFF. The CDR3 bases are TGTGCCTGGACTAGCGAGTACAATGAGCAGTTCTTC.

The chain uses TRBV10-3 and TRBJ2-3; D unresolved. The germline V gene encodes CDR1 ENHRY and CDR2 SYGVKD. Trimming shortened V by 0 bases and J by 3 bases, and 1 base separated the two germline ends. The CDR3 contains 12 residues. The CDR3 DNA reads as TGTGCCATCAGTGAGTCTACAGATACGCAGTATTTT. Its translation is CAISESTDTQYF.

The chain employs TRBV24-1 and TRBJ1-6, with 7 positions matching TRBD1. V trimming: 11 bases; J trimming: 8 bases; junction bases outside the gene matches: 11. Germline V gene data show CDR1 as KGHDR and CDR2 as SFDVKD. This CDR3 spans 14 amino acids. The CDR3 DNA follows: TGTGCCAAGGCATTTACGGGACAGCATTCACCCCTCCACTTT. Translating gives CAKAFTGQHSPLHF.

CDR3 sequence reads: CASSPYGTAYEQYF. The CDR3 DNA sequence: TGTGCCAGCTCACCATACGGGACAGCCTACGAGCAGTACTTC. V usage is TRBV18 and J usage is TRBJ2-7; 7 bases match TRBD1. The germline gives CDR1 KGHSH, CDR2 LQKENI. The trim removed 2 bases at V and 2 bases at J, leaving 3 bases unmatched. The CDR3 is made up of 14 amino acids.

V and J are TRBV4-1 and TRBJ1-2, with 8 bases fitting TRBD1. With 2 bases clipped from V and 5 bases from J, the junction kept 4 bases outside the gene matches. The CDR3 consists of 14 residues. CDR1 MGHRA and CDR2 YSYEKL come from the germline V gene. CDR3 loop: CASSQWDRPYGYTF. The CDR3 DNA sequence: TGCGCCAGCAGCCAATGGGACAGGCCTTATGGCTACACCTTC.

The CDR3 sequence is CACPLYRGHGATDEQFF. CDR3 DNA: TGCGCCTGTCCCCTATATCGGGGGCACGGGGCCACGGATGAGCAGTTCTTC. The rearrangement uses TRBV10-1 and TRBJ2-1; perhaps D is TRBD1 or TRBD2 (6 bases each). The V end was cut by 11 bases, the J end by 8 bases, with 31 bases between. The germline CDR1 and CDR2 sequences are WNHNN and SYGVQD (reference sequence). The CDR3 is made up of 17 amino acids.

The chain uses TRBV28 and TRBJ2-3; 7 bases align to TRBD1. There are 15 residues in the CDR3. Trimming at V came to 3 bases and at J to 4 bases, leaving 7 bases not matched to a gene. CDR1 MDHEN and CDR2 SYDVKM come from the germline V gene. The CDR3 reads CASSFSWTGSDTQYF. For the CDR3, the DNA is TGTGCCAGCAGTTTCTCCTGGACAGGTTCAGATACGCAGTATTTT.

This chain links TRBV3-1 (or the pseudogene TRBV3-2) with TRBJ2-2; no firm D call. The CDR3 sequence is 13 residues long. Germline CDR1 is LGHDT and CDR2 is YNNKEL (reference sequence). V lost 3 bases and J lost 2, with 4 bases in between. CDR3 residues: CASSQFNTGELFF. In DNA form, the CDR3 reads TGTGCCAGCAGCCAGTTTAACACCGGGGAGCTGTTTTTT.

V and J are TRBV19 and TRBJ1-4; D uncertain. Trimming pared 7 bases from V and 5 bases from J, leaving 14 bases between. This CDR3 region has 14 residues. CDR1 LNHDA and CDR2 SQIVND come from the germline V gene (reference sequence). CDR3 residues: CASNSDEPNEKLFF. DNA of the CDR3: TGTGCCAGTAACAGCGACGAGCCGAATGAAAAACTGTTTTTT.